The 27 T cell receptor beta chains given below trace back to one sample, sequenced in a study of cytomegalovirus exposure and HLA in healthy donors. 13 Jbeta primers and 60 Vbeta primers were used for the PCR. Using immunoSEQ multiplex PCR, the repertoire was profiled, and TCRdb retains in-frame clones only, with some absent. This table holds 150,000 or so clones, over 60% found once. Sequenced: PBMCs. These receptors were collected from a man in his forties or fifties in good health and CMV-seropositive.

The rearrangement joins TRBV7-2 to TRBJ2-7, with 8 bases lining up with TRBD1. Per germline, CDR1 SGHTA and CDR2 FQGNSA. After removal of 3 bases from V and 4 bases from J, the junction contained 5 bases not matched to a gene. The CDR3 loop spans 14 amino acids. CDR3 protein: CASSFDRGRYEQYF. CDR3 nucleotides: TGTGCCAGCAGCTTCGACAGGGGAAGGTACGAGCAGTACTTC.

This clone has just a few counts. The chain combines TRBV7-7 with TRBJ1-4, with D tentatively TRBD1 (6 bases). The CDR3 is 15 residues long. V was shortened by 5 bases and J by 4 bases, with 14 bases between the two germline ends. CDR1 is SSHAT and CDR2 is FNYEAQ in the germline V gene (reference sequence). The chain's CDR3 is CASSQTTGFNEKLFF. The CDR3, as DNA: TGTGCCAGCAGCCAAACCACAGGGTTTAATGAAAAACTGTTTTTT.

Of note for this clone: Other DNA sequences in the same sample also yield this CDR3. The V and J genes are TRBV6-1 and TRBJ2-7; perhaps TRBD1 as D (5 bases). Germline CDR1 and CDR2: MNHNS and SASEGT. The CDR3 is 11 residues long. V lost 4 bases and J lost 7, with 8 bases in between. Here the CDR3 DNA reads TGTGCCAGCAGTGCAGGGTATGAGCAGTACTTC. This codes for CASSAGYEQYF.

CDR3 protein: CAISELTGSEAFF. CDR3 in DNA: TGTGCCATCAGTGAACTTACAGGGTCTGAAGCTTTCTTT. The chain has TRBV10-3 and TRBJ1-1, with D possibly being TRBD1 (6 bases). Trimming took 3 bases from V and 6 from J, leaving 11 bases between them. The germline V gene encodes CDR1 ENHRY and CDR2 SYGVKD. The CDR3 covers 13 residues.

For the CDR3, the DNA is TGTGCCAGCAGCCGAACGGGACAGGGTCCGAAAAAACTGTTTTTT. Translated, it gives CASSRTGQGPKKLFF. The chain joins TRBV5-4 to TRBJ1-4; 9 nucleotides match TRBD1. CDR1 is SGHNT, CDR2 YYREEE, per germline (reference sequence). Trimming at V came to 4 bases and at J to 9 bases, leaving 10 bases not matched to a gene. CDR3 length: 15 residues.

CDR3 sequence: CASSEEASGSYEQYF. The CDR3 bases are TGTGCCAGCAGTGAGGAAGCTAGCGGGTCCTACGAGCAGTACTTC. This chain joins TRBV28 and TRBJ2-7; 8 nucleotides line up with TRBD2. With V trimmed by 5 bases and J by 1 base, 7 bases remained unmatched. Germline V lookup: CDR1 MDHEN, CDR2 SYDVKM. CDR3 length: 15 amino acids.

In this sample, this clone turned up once. The rearrangement links TRBV11-1 to TRBJ2-1, with D perhaps TRBD1 (5 bases). This CDR3 is built from 17 residues. Germline V gene sequence: CDR1 SGHAT, CDR2 FQDESV (reference sequence). Trimming removed 1 base at V and 2 bases at J, with 15 bases between. The CDR3 reads CASSLVAQGGTYNEQFF. CDR3 sequence (DNA): TGTGCCAGCAGCTTAGTAGCCCAGGGTGGCACCTACAATGAGCAGTTCTTC.

The chain uses TRBV6-4 and TRBJ2-2; D perhaps matches TRBD1 (6 bases). V was trimmed by 11 bases and J by 6 bases, leaving 16 bases between them. This CDR3 spans 13 amino acids. CDR1 is MRHNA, CDR2 SNTAGT, per germline. CDR3 protein: CADHDRKAGELFF. DNA for the CDR3: TGTGCCGACCATGACAGGAAGGCCGGGGAGCTGTTTTTT.

This clone was seen a single time. The chain has TRBV4-1 and TRBJ1-1; the D gene is possibly TRBD1 (6 bases). Per the germline V gene, CDR1 is MGHRA and CDR2 is YSYEKL. This CDR3 spans 21 amino acids. The germline V and J ends were trimmed by 0 bases and 0 bases, with 26 bases remaining between them. The chain's CDR3 is CASSQDFGMWGREMMNTEAFF. The CDR3 DNA reads TGCGCCAGCAGCCAAGATTTCGGAATGTGGGGGCGTGAAATGATGAACACTGAAGCTTTCTTT.

V and J are TRBV5-1 and TRBJ2-7; 8 bases align to TRBD1. Germline CDR1 is SGHRS and CDR2 is YFSETQ. The CDR3 contains 15 residues. V was clipped by 0 bases and J by 1 base; unmatched bases: 3. The CDR3 DNA reads TGCGCCAGCAGCTTGGTGGGACAGGATTCCTACGAGCAGTACTTC. Translated, it gives CASSLVGQDSYEQYF.

The chain uses TRBV14 and TRBJ2-5, with 8 bases that match TRBD2. This CDR3 is 16 amino acids long. Germline lookup yields CDR1 SGHDN and CDR2 FVKESK. With 5 bases clipped from V and 3 bases from J, the junction kept 11 bases outside the gene matches. CDR3 in DNA: TGTGCCAGCAGCTCCGGGGCCAGCGGGAGTAAAGAGACCCAGTACTTC. This translates into CASSSGASGSKETQYF.

This chain connects TRBV6-1 to TRBJ1-5; 8 bases agree with TRBD1. CDR3 length: 15 amino acids. V dropped 6 bases and J dropped 7; count of bases not matched to a gene: 11. Per the germline V gene, CDR1 is MNHNS and CDR2 is SASEGT. The CDR3 nucleotides are TGTGCCAGCAGCGATCGCCGACAGGGGAGACAGCCCCAGCATTTT. It is translated as CASSDRRQGRQPQHF.

V and J are TRBV2 and TRBJ1-5; D uncertain. V was pared by 7 bases and J by 0 bases, with 13 bases between. The CDR3 is 15 residues long. Germline loops: CDR1 SNHLY, CDR2 FYNNEI. CDR3 sequence (DNA): TGTGCCAGCACGCTAGACTCCCATAGCAATCAGCCCCAGCATTTT. Its protein is CASTLDSHSNQPQHF.

The rearrangement links TRBV30 to TRBJ1-1; D unclear. The germline V and J ends were trimmed by 0 bases and 6 bases, with 14 bases remaining between them. The V gene's germline CDR1 is GTSNPN and CDR2 SVGIG (reference sequence). The CDR3 is 14 amino acids. CDR3 loop: CAWSVLPTGSEAFF. CDR3 sequence (DNA): TGTGCCTGGAGTGTACTTCCGACCGGGTCTGAAGCTTTCTTT.

V gene TRBV11-2 combines with J gene TRBJ1-5, with D uncertain. The CDR3 covers 14 residues. V was pared by 0 bases and J by 7 bases, with 10 bases between. Germline V gives CDR1 SGHAT, CDR2 FQNNGV. CDR3 nucleotide sequence: TGTGCCAGCAGCTTAGATGGAAGAGGACAGCCCCAGCATTTT. This encodes CASSLDGRGQPQHF.

The chain combines TRBV6-1 with TRBJ2-3; D is unresolved. Germline V gene lookup returns CDR1 MNHNS and CDR2 SASEGT. The CDR3 sequence is 13 residues long. Between the trimmed V and J ends, which lost 2 bases and 1 base, there was a span of 4 bases. The CDR3 is CASSESGTDTQYF. CDR3 DNA: TGTGCCAGCAGTGAATCGGGCACAGATACGCAGTATTTT.

In its sample, this clone was seen once. This chain joins TRBV6-1 and TRBJ2-2; 13 bases are a match to TRBD2. The CDR3 covers 15 residues. CDR1 and CDR2 (germline): MNHNS, SASEGT. Losses at the gene ends were 6 bases for V and 8 bases for J; bases not matched to a gene: 6. The CDR3 sequence is CASRTGLAGTGELFF. Here the CDR3 DNA reads TGTGCCAGCAGAACGGGACTAGCGGGAACGGGGGAGCTGTTTTTT.

V is TRBV18 and J is TRBJ2-3; the match to TRBD2 covers 7 bases. The CDR3 length is 16 residues. The germline V gene encodes CDR1 KGHSH and CDR2 LQKENI. The V segment lost 3 bases and the J segment 5 bases; nucleotides outside the gene matches: 11. The CDR3 DNA is TGTGCCAGCTCACCCTCCCCAGCGGGAACGGTAGATACGCAGTATTTT. Amino acids: CASSPSPAGTVDTQYF.

A word on this clone: One end of the junction fails to match germline, which may point to a read error. The chain couples TRBV7-9 to TRBJ2-3; 14 bases fit TRBD2. This CDR3 comprises 16 residues. Germline V gives CDR1 SEHNR, CDR2 FQNEAQ (reference sequence). The CDR3 loop is CSSSSGLAGATDTQYF. DNA for the CDR3: TGTTCCAGCAGCTCGGGACTAGCGGGGGCCACAGATACGCAGTATTTT. Complete variable domain (other parts from reference TRBV7-9 and TRBJ2-3): DTGVSQNPRHKITKRGQNVTFRCDPISEHNRLYWYRQTLGQGPEFLTYFQNEAQLEKSRLLSDRFSAERPKGSFSTLEIQRTEQGDSAMYLCSSSSGLAGATDTQYFGPGTRLTVL.

V usage is TRBV30 and J usage is TRBJ2-1; TRBD2 matches 12 bases. The ends lost 4 bases at V and 4 bases at J; junction bases unmatched: 5. The V gene's germline CDR1 is GTSNPN and CDR2 SVGIG (reference sequence). The CDR3 is 15 residues long. The CDR3 region is CAWTIGTSGYNEQFF. The CDR3 nucleotides are TGTGCCTGGACCATAGGGACTAGCGGGTACAATGAGCAGTTCTTC.

The sample holds one count of this clone. The CDR3 protein is CASSQVVTSETYNEQFF. The CDR3 DNA sequence: TGCGCCAGCAGCCAAGTGGTGACTAGCGAGACCTACAATGAGCAGTTCTTC. The chain joins TRBV4-3 to TRBJ2-1; 8 nucleotides match TRBD2. Germline V gene data show CDR1 as LGHNA and CDR2 as YSLEER. The CDR3 is 17 residues long. Trimming removed 1 base from V and 2 bases from J; junction bases left unmatched: 7.

This chain links TRBV18 with TRBJ2-5; 10 nucleotides align to TRBD2. The ends lost 3 bases at V and 2 bases at J; junction bases unmatched: 15. Per germline, CDR1 KGHSH and CDR2 LQKENI. This CDR3 has 19 amino acids. DNA for the CDR3: TGTGCCAGCTCACCCCGACCGGGACTAGCGACGACCTTTCAAGAGACCCAGTACTTC. Protein product: CASSPRPGLATTFQETQYF.

In its sample, this clone was seen once. The rearrangement joins TRBV9 to TRBJ2-7; possible D gene TRBD1, 5 bases. V lost 3 bases to trimming and J lost 1 base, with 20 bases between them. Per germline, CDR1 SGDLS and CDR2 YYNGEE. The CDR3 runs 17 residues. The CDR3 nucleotides are TGTGCCAGCAGCGAAGGAATTACAGGAGAAACATCCTACGAGCAGTACTTC. This codes for CASSEGITGETSYEQYF.

The chain carries TRBV15 and TRBJ2-7, with D possibly TRBD1 on 5 matching bases. The V gene's germline CDR1 is LNHNV and CDR2 YYDKDF (reference sequence). The ends were cut back, 0 bases at V and 5 bases at J, with 8 bases in the middle. The CDR3 has 13 residues. For the CDR3, the DNA is TGTGCCACCAGCAGAGACAGGGAAAACGAGCAGTACTTC. Protein sequence: CATSRDRENEQYF.

V usage is TRBV13 and J usage is TRBJ1-1; D is uncertain. The CDR3 contains 12 residues. Germline V lookup: CDR1 PRHDT, CDR2 FYEKMQ (reference sequence). Trimming shortened V by 5 bases and J by 6 bases, and 10 bases separated the two germline ends. This CDR3 is CASSVNTPEAFF. CDR3 nucleotide sequence: TGTGCCAGCAGCGTAAACACCCCTGAAGCTTTCTTT.

The rearrangement joins TRBV5-1 to TRBJ2-2; the match to TRBD2 covers 10 bases. This CDR3 has 17 residues. CDR1 is SGHRS and CDR2 is YFSETQ in the germline V gene. The ends lost 5 bases at V and 3 bases at J; junction bases unmatched: 10. The DNA of the CDR3 is TGCGCCAGCAGTCGGAGCGGACTAGCGGAGTACACCGGGGAGCTGTTTTTT. Translation: CASSRSGLAEYTGELFF.

The chain employs TRBV9 and TRBJ2-3; TRBD2 matches 7 bases. The CDR3 has 16 residues. With 3 bases clipped from V and 1 base from J, the junction kept 8 bases outside the gene matches. The germline CDR1 and CDR2 sequences are SGDLS and YYNGEE. The CDR3 loop reads CASSGGGGQGTDTQYF. The CDR3 DNA reads as TGTGCCAGCAGCGGGGGGGGTGGGCAGGGCACAGATACGCAGTATTTT. The complete variable domain, with remaining parts taken from reference TRBV9 and TRBJ2-3, reads DSGVTQTPKHLITATGQRVTLRCSPRSGDLSVYWYQQSLDQGLQFLIQYYNGEERAKGNILERFSAQQFPDLHSELNLSSLELGDSALYFCASSGGGGQGTDTQYFGPGTRLTVL.